A single sample gave rise to the 19 T cell receptor beta chains below, sequenced in a study of CD8+ T cells in alopecia areata. Treatment denoted: oral pan-JAK inhibitor, 5-10 mg twice daily. Following RNA extraction, reverse transcription yielded cDNA that acted as the sequencing template. Only in-frame clones appear in the TCRdb table, and some are missing; sequencing was by immunoSEQ multiplex PCR. The data show 200,000 or so clones, roughly 50% seen once. The sequencing here drew on CD4+ T cells sorted from blood, taken at week 24, from a patient treated with tofacitinib. Receptors originate from a human donor with alopecia areata.

The chain has TRBV9 and TRBJ1-1; TRBD1 is a possible D gene (5 bases). V lost 0 bases and J lost 6, with 12 bases in between. The CDR3 totals 14 residues. Germline CDR1 reads SGDLS; CDR2 reads YYNGEE. CDR3 in DNA: TGTGCCAGCAGCGTAGCTCCCGGGGACGCTGAAGCTTTCTTT. Protein product: CASSVAPGDAEAFF.

V gene TRBV25-1 combines with J gene TRBJ2-7, with 9 bases aligning to TRBD1. Looked up from germline, CDR1 is MGHDK and CDR2 is SYGVNS. V lost 4 bases, J lost 5 bases, and 9 bases stayed unmatched. The CDR3 is 15 residues long. CDR3 sequence: CASSGLGTGIHEQYF. CDR3 nucleotide sequence: TGTGCCAGCAGTGGACTTGGGACAGGGATCCACGAGCAGTACTTC.

V usage is TRBV20-1 and J usage is TRBJ2-1; 8 positions match TRBD2. Germline values: CDR1 DFQATT, CDR2 SNEGSKA (reference sequence). Losses at the gene ends were 5 bases for V and 14 bases for J; bases not matched to a gene: 5. This CDR3 has 10 amino acids. This chain's CDR3 is CSAGGTREFF. The DNA for the CDR3 is TGCAGTGCTGGCGGGACTAGAGAGTTCTTC.

The rearrangement links TRBV7-2 to TRBJ2-3; D might be TRBD2 (5 bases). Trimming cost V 3 bases and J 4 bases, with 14 bases left between them. Per germline, CDR1 SGHTA and CDR2 FQGNSA. The CDR3 covers 15 residues. CDR3 loop: CASSLSLLAADTQYF. In DNA form, the CDR3 reads TGTGCCAGCAGCTTGTCCCTCCTAGCAGCAGATACGCAGTATTTT.

The V gene is TRBV18, the J gene TRBJ1-2; 7 nucleotides line up with TRBD1. In germline, CDR1 is KGHSH, CDR2 LQKENI. V shed 3 bases, J shed 2 bases, and the junction held 6 bases outside the gene matches. The CDR3 runs 15 residues. CDR3 sequence (DNA): TGTGCCAGCTCACCCGAGGGGGCAGTGAACTATGGCTACACCTTC. Encoded protein: CASSPEGAVNYGYTF.

The chain employs TRBV25-1 and TRBJ2-5; 7 bases are a match to TRBD1. The CDR3 is made up of 12 amino acids. Germline-derived CDR1 and CDR2 are MGHDK and SYGVNS. V lost 5 bases and J lost 5; bases outside the gene matches: 2. CDR3 amino acids: CASSTTGETQYF. CDR3 nucleotides: TGTGCCAGCAGTACGACAGGGGAGACCCAGTACTTC.

V is TRBV2 and J is TRBJ2-2; D may be TRBD2 (5 bases). The CDR3 totals 15 residues. The V end was cut by 6 bases, the J end by 5 bases, with 16 bases between. Germline values: CDR1 SNHLY, CDR2 FYNNEI. The CDR3 reads CASRASSAGTGELFF. The CDR3 DNA sequence: TGTGCCAGCAGAGCCTCTAGTGCGGGTACCGGGGAGCTGTTTTTT.

The V and J genes are TRBV5-1 and TRBJ2-4; 9 bases line up with TRBD1. V was pared by 4 bases and J by 7 bases, with 12 bases of the junction left unmatched. The CDR3 consists of 16 residues. From germline, CDR1 is SGHRS and CDR2 YFSETQ. CDR3 sequence: CASSLPTPGQGNIQYF. For the CDR3, the DNA is TGCGCCAGCAGCCTACCGACACCGGGACAGGGTAACATTCAGTACTTC. Complete variable domain (other parts from reference TRBV5-1 and TRBJ2-4): KAGVTQTPRYLIKTRGQQVTLSCSPISGHRSVSWYQQTPGQGLQFLFEYFSETQRNKGNFPGRFSGRQFSNSRSEMNVSTLELGDSALYLCASSLPTPGQGNIQYFGAGTRLSVL.

V and J are TRBV30 and TRBJ1-2; 7 bases match TRBD1. The CDR3 sequence is 14 residues long. From germline, CDR1 is GTSNPN and CDR2 SVGIG (reference sequence). V dropped 7 bases and J dropped 2; count of bases not matched to a gene: 10. The CDR3 DNA follows: TGTGCCTACCTCCGACAGGGAACCAACTATGGCTACACCTTC. Its translation is CAYLRQGTNYGYTF.

V is TRBV5-1 and J is TRBJ2-5; 8 positions match TRBD1. Per germline, CDR1 SGHRS and CDR2 YFSETQ. CDR3 length equals 14 residues. The V gene end was trimmed by 3 bases and the J gene end by 7 bases; junction bases not matched to a gene: 8. CDR3 region: CASSSGQGAGTQYF. CDR3 DNA sequence: TGCGCCAGCAGCTCCGGGCAGGGGGCCGGGACCCAGTACTTC.

This rearrangement joins TRBV28 to TRBJ2-7; 7 positions agree with TRBD1. CDR3 length: 14 amino acids. Germline CDR1 MDHEN, CDR2 SYDVKM. Trimming removed 8 bases from V and 6 bases from J; junction bases left unmatched: 13. CDR3 sequence (DNA): TGTGCCAGCGGCGCCTTGAGACAGGGCGGCGAGCAGTACTTC. It specifies CASGALRQGGEQYF.

V gene TRBV20-1 combines with J gene TRBJ2-7; D ambiguous. Trimming left V 6 bases short and J 2 bases short, with 8 bases between. The CDR3 is 11 residues long. CDR1 DFQATT and CDR2 SNEGSKA come from the germline V gene (reference sequence). The CDR3 reads CSATSTYEQYF. CDR3 coding DNA: TGCAGTGCCACCTCCACCTACGAGCAGTACTTC.

The chain has TRBV7-8 and TRBJ2-7; TRBD1 matches 8 bases. Trimming took 2 bases from V and 2 from J; bases not matched to a gene: 5. This CDR3 comprises 15 residues. CDR1 and CDR2 from the germline V gene are SGHVS and FQNEAQ. The CDR3 DNA reads TGTGCCAGCAGCTTATTGGGACAGGCTACCTACGAGCAGTACTTC. Protein: CASSLLGQATYEQYF.

The chain uses TRBV6-1 and TRBJ1-5; D is unclear. The germline V and J ends were trimmed by 7 bases and 0 bases, with 10 bases remaining between them. Looked up from germline, CDR1 is MNHNS and CDR2 is SASEGT. The CDR3 sequence is 14 residues long. The CDR3 nucleotides are TGTGCCAGCACGCCAGGTCGTAGCAATCAGCCCCAGCATTTT. This sequence encodes CASTPGRSNQPQHF.

This chain connects TRBV5-6 to TRBJ1-2; D is unresolved. This CDR3 contains 14 residues. Germline V gives CDR1 SGHDT, CDR2 YYEEEE. The germline V and J ends were trimmed by 3 bases and 2 bases, with 11 bases remaining between them. In DNA form, the CDR3 reads TGTGCCAGCAGCTGGGTGGGGAGAAACTATGGCTACACCTTC. Encoded protein: CASSWVGRNYGYTF.

The chain is built from TRBV15 and TRBJ2-7; weak D call: TRBD2 (6 bases). The CDR3 has 14 amino acids. CDR1 is LNHNV, CDR2 YYDKDF, per germline (reference sequence). Trimming shortened V by 5 bases and J by 2 bases, and 13 bases separated the two germline ends. The CDR3 sequence: CATSVGGSTYEQYF. For the CDR3, the DNA is TGTGCCACCAGCGTGGGAGGCTCAACCTACGAGCAGTACTTC.

In its sample, this clone was seen a few times. CDR3 region: CASSPGTPSTDTQYF. CDR3 DNA sequence: TGCGCCAGCAGCCCCGGGACACCTAGCACAGATACGCAGTATTTT. The rearrangement links TRBV5-1 to TRBJ2-3, with a weak D call TRBD1 (6 bases). Trimming stripped 4 bases from V and 0 bases from J, with 12 bases between. This CDR3 contains 15 residues. Per the germline V gene, CDR1 is SGHRS and CDR2 is YFSETQ.

The chain has TRBV9 and TRBJ2-3; TRBD2 agrees at 10 bases. Per germline, CDR1 SGDLS and CDR2 YYNGEE. This CDR3 spans 15 amino acids. V shed 3 bases, J shed 1 base, and the junction held 2 bases outside the gene matches. The CDR3 protein is CASSGTSGGTDTQYF. Here the CDR3 DNA reads TGTGCCAGCAGCGGAACTAGCGGGGGCACAGATACGCAGTATTTT.

This rearrangement joins TRBV4-1 to TRBJ2-4; D remains ambiguous. This CDR3 has 14 residues. Trimming took 0 bases from V and 4 from J, leaving 7 bases between them. Per the germline V gene, CDR1 is MGHRA and CDR2 is YSYEKL. This CDR3 is CASSQDPRKNIQYF. The CDR3 nucleotides read TGCGCCAGCAGCCAAGATCCACGAAAAAACATTCAGTACTTC.